The T cell receptor (beta chain) under discussion was sequenced for a study of PD-L1 blockade in urothelial cancer. Described time point: pretreatment peripheral blood. Trimming shortened V by 2 bases and J by 2 bases, and 8 bases separated the two germline ends. The CDR3 covers 13 residues. The germline CDR1 and CDR2 sequences are SGDLS and YYNGEE. Profiling relied on immunoSEQ multiplex PCR, and the TCRdb table lists in-frame clones only, not all of them. The top ten clones hold 13% to 15% of a sample with some 89,000 clones, over 65% of them seen once. This rearrangement joins TRBV9 to TRBJ2-7; the D is unclear. The source is a man aged 60-69 years with urothelial cancer. Here the sequenced sample was PBMCs, taken around atezolizumab (anti-PD-L1) treatment. CDR3 in DNA: TGTGCCAGCAGCGTGGGCTGGACCTACGAGCAGTACTTC. Translated, it gives CASSVGWTYEQYF.